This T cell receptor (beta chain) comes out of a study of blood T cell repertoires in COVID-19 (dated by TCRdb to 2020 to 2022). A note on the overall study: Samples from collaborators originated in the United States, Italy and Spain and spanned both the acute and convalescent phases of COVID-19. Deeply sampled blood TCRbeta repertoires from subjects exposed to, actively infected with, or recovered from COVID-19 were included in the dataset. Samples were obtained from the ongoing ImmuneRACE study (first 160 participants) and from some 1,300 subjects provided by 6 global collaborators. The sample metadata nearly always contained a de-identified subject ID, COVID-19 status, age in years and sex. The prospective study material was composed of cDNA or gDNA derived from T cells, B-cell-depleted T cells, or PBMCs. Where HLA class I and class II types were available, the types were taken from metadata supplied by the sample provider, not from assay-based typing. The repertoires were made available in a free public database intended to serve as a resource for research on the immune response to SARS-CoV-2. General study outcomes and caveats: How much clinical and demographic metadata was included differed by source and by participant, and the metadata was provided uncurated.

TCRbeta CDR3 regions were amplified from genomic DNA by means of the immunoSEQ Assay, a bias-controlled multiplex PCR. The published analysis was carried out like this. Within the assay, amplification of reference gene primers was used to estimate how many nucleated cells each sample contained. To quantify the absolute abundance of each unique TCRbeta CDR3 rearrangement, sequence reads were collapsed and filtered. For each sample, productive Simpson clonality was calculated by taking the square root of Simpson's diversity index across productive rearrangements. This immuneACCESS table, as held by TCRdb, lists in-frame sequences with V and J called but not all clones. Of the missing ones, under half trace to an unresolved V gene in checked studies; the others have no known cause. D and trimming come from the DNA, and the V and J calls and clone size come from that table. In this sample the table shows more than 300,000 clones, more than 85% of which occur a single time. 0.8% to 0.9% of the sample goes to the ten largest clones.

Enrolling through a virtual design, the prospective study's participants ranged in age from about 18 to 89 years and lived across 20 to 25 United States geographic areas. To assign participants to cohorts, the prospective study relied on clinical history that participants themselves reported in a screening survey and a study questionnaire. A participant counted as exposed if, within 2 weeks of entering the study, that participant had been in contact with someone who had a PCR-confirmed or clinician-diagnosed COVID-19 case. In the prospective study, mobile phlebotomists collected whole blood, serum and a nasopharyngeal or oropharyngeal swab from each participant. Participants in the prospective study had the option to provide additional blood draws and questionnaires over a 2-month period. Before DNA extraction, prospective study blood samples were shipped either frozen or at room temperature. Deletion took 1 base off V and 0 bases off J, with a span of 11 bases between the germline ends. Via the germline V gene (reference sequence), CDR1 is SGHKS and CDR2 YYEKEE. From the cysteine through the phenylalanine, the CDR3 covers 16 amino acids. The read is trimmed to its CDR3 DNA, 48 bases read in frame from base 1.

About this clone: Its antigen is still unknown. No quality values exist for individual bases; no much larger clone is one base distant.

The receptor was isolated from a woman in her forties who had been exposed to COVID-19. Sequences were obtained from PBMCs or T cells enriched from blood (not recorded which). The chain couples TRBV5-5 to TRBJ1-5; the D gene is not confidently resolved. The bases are TGTGCCAGCAGCTTGATAGGTGGGCTTAGCAATCAGCCCCAGCATTTT. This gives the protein CASSLIGGLSNQPQHF. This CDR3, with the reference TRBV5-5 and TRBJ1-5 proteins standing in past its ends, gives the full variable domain DAGVTQSPTHLIKTRGQQVTLRCSPISGHKSVSWYQQVLGQGPQFIFQYYEKEERGRGNFPDRFSARQFPNYSSELNVNALLLGDSALYLCASSLIGGLSNQPQHFGDGTRLSIL.